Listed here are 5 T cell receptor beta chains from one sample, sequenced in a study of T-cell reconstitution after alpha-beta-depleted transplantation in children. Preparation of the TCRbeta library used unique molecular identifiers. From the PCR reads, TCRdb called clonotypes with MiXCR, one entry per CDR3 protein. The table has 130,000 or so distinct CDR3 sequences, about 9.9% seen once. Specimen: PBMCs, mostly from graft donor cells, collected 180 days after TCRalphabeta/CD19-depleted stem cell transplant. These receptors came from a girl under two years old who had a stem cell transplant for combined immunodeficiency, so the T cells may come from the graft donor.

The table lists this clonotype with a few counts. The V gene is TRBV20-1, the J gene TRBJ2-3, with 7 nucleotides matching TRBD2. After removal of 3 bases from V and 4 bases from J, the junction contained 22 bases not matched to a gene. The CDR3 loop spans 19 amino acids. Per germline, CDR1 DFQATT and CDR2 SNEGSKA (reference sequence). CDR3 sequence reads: CSASAQIYGTIGVSDTQYF. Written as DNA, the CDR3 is TGCAGTGCTAGTGCGCAGATATACGGGACTATTGGAGTCTCAGATACGCAGTATTTT.

The CDR3 DNA follows: TGTGCCAGCAGTTTATCGAAAGGGTACGAGCAGTACTTC. Encoded protein: CASSLSKGYEQYF. This rearrangement joins TRBV27 to TRBJ2-7, with D unresolved. Trimming removed 0 bases from V and 4 bases from J, with 7 bases in between. This CDR3 has 13 amino acids. The germline V gene encodes CDR1 MNHEY and CDR2 SMNVEV (reference sequence).

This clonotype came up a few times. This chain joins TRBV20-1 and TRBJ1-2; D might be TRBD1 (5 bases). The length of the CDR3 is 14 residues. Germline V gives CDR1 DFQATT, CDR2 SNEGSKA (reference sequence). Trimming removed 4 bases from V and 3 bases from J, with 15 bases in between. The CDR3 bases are TGCAGTGCTATGCTTCTCCAGGGTTACTATGGCTACACCTTC. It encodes CSAMLLQGYYGYTF.

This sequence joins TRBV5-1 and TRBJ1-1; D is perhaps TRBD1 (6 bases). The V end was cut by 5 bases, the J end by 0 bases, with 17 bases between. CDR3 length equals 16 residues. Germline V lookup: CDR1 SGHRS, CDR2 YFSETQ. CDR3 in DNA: TGCGCCAGCAGATTCCTTTCAGGGGCTGTGAACACTGAAGCTTTCTTT. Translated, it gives CASRFLSGAVNTEAFF.

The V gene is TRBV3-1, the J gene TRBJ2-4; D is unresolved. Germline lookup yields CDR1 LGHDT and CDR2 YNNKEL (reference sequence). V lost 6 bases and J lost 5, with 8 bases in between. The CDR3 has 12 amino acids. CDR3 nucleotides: TGTGCCAGCAGTCTTCAGGAAAACATTCAGTACTTC. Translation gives CASSLQENIQYF. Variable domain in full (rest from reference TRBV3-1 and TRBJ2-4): DTAVSQTPKYLVTQMGNDKSIKCEQNLGHDTMYWYKQDSKKFLKIMFSYNNKELIINETVPNRFSPKSPDKAHLNLHINSLELGDSAVYFCASSLQENIQYFGAGTRLSVL.